This TCR beta chain was obtained from a study of CD8 T cells in ankylosing spondylitis. Study-level points and caveats: In the blood and synovial fluid of reactive arthritis, some motif variants had been previously reported. Seemingly characteristic of ankylosing spondylitis blood was a TCR beta motif consisting of roughly 8 highly homologous variants.

The germline V gene has CDR1 SGHDT and CDR2 YYEEEE. This CDR3 contains 16 residues. V was clipped by 4 bases and J by 5 bases; unmatched bases: 10. As the method for making TCR beta libraries, quantitative 5'-RACE with molecular barcodes was used. TCRdb ran MiXCR on the 5' RACE reads and lists one entry per CDR3 protein. The sample yields about 420,000 distinct CDR3 sequences, around 20% seen once. As concerns this clonotype: Its antigen is unidentified.

The sequenced sample consisted of blood, either unsorted or a sorted T cell fraction (not recorded which). The V and J genes are TRBV5-6 and TRBJ2-3; 10 bases align to TRBD1. This TCR came from a male donor with ankylosing spondylitis. The CDR3 spells CASSPMRDRGRDTQYF. The CDR3 nucleotides read TGTGCCAGCAGCCCGATGCGGGACAGGGGAAGAGATACGCAGTATTTT. The full variable domain, its missing parts supplied by reference TRBV5-6 and TRBJ2-3, is DAGVTQSPTHLIKTRGQQVTLRCSPKSGHDTVSWYQQALGQGPQFIFQYYEEEERQRGNFPDRFSGHQFPNYSSELNVNALLLGDSALYLCASSPMRDRGRDTQYFGPGTRLTVL.